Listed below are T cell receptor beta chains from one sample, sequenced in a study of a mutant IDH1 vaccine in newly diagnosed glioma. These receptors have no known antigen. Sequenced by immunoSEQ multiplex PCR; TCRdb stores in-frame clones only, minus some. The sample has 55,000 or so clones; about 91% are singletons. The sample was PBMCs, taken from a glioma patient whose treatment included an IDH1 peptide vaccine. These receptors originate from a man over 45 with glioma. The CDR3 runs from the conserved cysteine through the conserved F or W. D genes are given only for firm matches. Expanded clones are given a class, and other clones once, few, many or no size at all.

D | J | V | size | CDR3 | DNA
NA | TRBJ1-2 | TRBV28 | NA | CASSLSVLGEYGYTF | TGTGCCAGCAGTTTATCCGTGCTGGGGGAGTATGGCTACACCTTC
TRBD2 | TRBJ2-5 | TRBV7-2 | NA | CASSLGIASGGAGETQYF | TGTGCCAGCAGCTTAGGGATCGCTAGCGGGGGGGCTGGAGAGACCCAGTACTTC
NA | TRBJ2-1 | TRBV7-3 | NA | CASRTDGDEQFF | TGTGCCAGCAGGACGGACGGCGATGAGCAGTTCTTC
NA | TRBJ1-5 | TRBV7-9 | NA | CASSLGGYSNQPQHF | TGTGCCAGCAGCTTAGGGGGTTATAGCAATCAGCCCCAGCATTTT
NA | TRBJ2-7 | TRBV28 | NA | CASSSLYRAGFEQYF | TGTGCCAGCAGTTCACTGTACAGGGCGGGGTTCGAGCAGTACTTC
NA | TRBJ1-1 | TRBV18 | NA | CASSLGEDTEAFF | TGTGCCAGCTCATTGGGGGAGGACACTGAAGCTTTCTTT
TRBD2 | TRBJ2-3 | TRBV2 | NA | CASRLALPGTQYF | TGTGCCAGCAGACTAGCGCTACCGGGTACGCAGTATTTT
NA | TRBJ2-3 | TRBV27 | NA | CASSPFGGPATQYF | TGTGCCAGCAGCCCGTTCGGGGGGCCGGCTACGCAGTATTTT
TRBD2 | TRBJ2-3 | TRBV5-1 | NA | CASAEAHQGGLAGAADTQYF | TGCGCCAGCGCCGAAGCCCATCAGGGGGGACTAGCGGGAGCTGCAGATACGCAGTATTTT
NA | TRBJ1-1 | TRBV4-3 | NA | CASSQEHPRGTEAFF | TGCGCCAGCAGCCAGGAACATCCGCGGGGAACTGAAGCTTTCTTT
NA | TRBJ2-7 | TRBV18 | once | CASSPPGASVSYEQYF | TGTGCCAGCTCACCACCAGGGGCTTCAGTCTCCTACGAGCAGTACTTC
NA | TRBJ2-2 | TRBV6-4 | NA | CASSDSDTGELFF | TGTGCCAGCAGTGACTCCGACACCGGGGAGCTGTTTTTT
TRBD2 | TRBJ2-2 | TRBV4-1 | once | CASSQAGRGTGELFF | TGCGCCAGCAGCCAAGCAGGGAGGGGTACCGGGGAGCTGTTTTTT
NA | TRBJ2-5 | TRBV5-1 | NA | CASSLATWGQETQYF | TGCGCCAGCAGCTTGGCCACGTGGGGCCAAGAGACCCAGTACTTC
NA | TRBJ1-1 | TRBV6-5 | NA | CASSYNWGAGTEAFF | TGTGCCAGCAGTTACAACTGGGGGGCGGGCACTGAAGCTTTCTTT
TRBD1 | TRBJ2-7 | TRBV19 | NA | CATRDRDRGLEQYF | TGTGCCACTCGTGACCGGGACAGGGGGCTCGAGCAGTACTTC
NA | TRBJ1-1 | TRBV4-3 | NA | CASSQGPRANTEAFF | TGCGCCAGCAGCCAAGGTCCCAGGGCGAACACTGAAGCTTTCTTT
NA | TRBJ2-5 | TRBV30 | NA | CAWGGGAGATQYF | TGTGCCTGGGGTGGGGGGGCCGGCGCGACCCAGTACTTC
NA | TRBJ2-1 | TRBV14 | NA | CASSQGRPDGGSSYNEQFF | TGTGCCAGCAGCCAAGGACGACCGGACGGAGGGAGCTCCTACAATGAGCAGTTCTTC
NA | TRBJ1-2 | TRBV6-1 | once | CASSELIDYGYTF | TGTGCCAGCAGTGAGTTAATCGACTATGGCTACACCTTC
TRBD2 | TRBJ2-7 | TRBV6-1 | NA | CASSLAGGLEQYF | TGTGCCAGCAGTCTAGCGGGGGGGCTCGAGCAGTACTTC
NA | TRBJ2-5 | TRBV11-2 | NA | CASSHFRLQETQYF | TGTGCCAGCAGCCATTTCAGGCTGCAAGAGACCCAGTACTTC
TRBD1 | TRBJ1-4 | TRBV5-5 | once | CASSQRTGGRANEKLFF | TGTGCCAGCAGCCAACGGACAGGGGGCAGGGCTAATGAAAAACTGTTTTTT
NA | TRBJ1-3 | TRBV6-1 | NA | CASSEASPDFGSTIYF | TGTGCCAGCAGTGAAGCAAGTCCAGACTTCGGGTCCACCATATATTTT
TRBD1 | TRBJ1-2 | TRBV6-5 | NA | CASRHRDRVYGYTF | TGTGCCAGCAGGCACCGGGACAGAGTCTATGGCTACACCTTC
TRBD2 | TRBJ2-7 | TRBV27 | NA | CASSLSSAGGRGLYF | TGTGCCAGCAGTTTATCGTCAGCGGGAGGAAGGGGGCTGTACTTC
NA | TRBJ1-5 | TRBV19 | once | CASSSAVRYQPQHF | TGTGCCAGTAGTAGCGCAGTACGGTATCAGCCCCAGCATTTT
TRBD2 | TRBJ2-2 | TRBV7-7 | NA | CASTPGGVTGELFF | TGTGCTAGCACCCCGGGGGGGGTCACCGGGGAGCTGTTTTTT
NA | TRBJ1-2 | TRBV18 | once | CASSPKAGLAGYTF | TGTGCCAGCTCACCAAAGGCAGGGCTGGCTGGCTACACCTTC
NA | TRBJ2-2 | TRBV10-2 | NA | CASSDPWGAGELFF | TGCGCCAGCAGTGACCCCTGGGGAGCCGGGGAGCTGTTTTTT
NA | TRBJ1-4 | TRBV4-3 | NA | CASSQEGSMAAEKLFF | TGCGCCAGCAGCCAAGAAGGTTCCATGGCGGCTGAAAAACTGTTTTTT
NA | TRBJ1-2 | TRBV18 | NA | CASSPGRYYGYTF | TGTGCCAGCTCACCGGGCCGCTACTATGGCTACACCTTC
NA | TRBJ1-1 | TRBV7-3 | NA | CASSLSGVNTEAFF | TGTGCCAGCAGCTTAAGCGGCGTGAACACTGAAGCTTTCTTT
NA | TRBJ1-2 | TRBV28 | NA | CASSLGGTPRSYGYTF | TGTGCCAGCAGCTTAGGCGGGACCCCGAGATCCTATGGCTACACCTTC